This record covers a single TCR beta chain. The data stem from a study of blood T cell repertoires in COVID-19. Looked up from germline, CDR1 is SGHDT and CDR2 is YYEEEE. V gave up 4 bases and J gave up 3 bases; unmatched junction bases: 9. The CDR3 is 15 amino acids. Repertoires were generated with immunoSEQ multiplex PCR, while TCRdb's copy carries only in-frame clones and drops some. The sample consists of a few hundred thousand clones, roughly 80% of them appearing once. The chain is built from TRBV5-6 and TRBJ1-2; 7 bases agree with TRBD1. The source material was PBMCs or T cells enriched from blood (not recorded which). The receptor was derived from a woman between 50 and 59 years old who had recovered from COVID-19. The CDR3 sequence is CASSPTGLTDYGYTF. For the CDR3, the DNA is TGTGCCAGCAGCCCGACAGGGCTGACCGACTATGGCTACACCTTC.